The subject of this entry is one TCR beta chain. Antigen: not known. With iRepertoire HTBI primers and Arm-PCR of CDR3 regions, TCR beta libraries were built. TCRdb itself ran the multiplex PCR reads through MiXCR, one entry per CDR3 protein. Among approximately 690,000 distinct CDR3 sequences listed, around 30% were seen once. This sample stems from a study of regulatory T cells in long-lasting Graves disease. Per the germline V gene, CDR1 is MNHNS and CDR2 is SASEGT. V lost 11 bases, J lost 1 base, and 7 bases stayed unmatched. The CDR3 sequence is 13 residues long. Overall study findings and caveats: Under persistent disease, TRBV28, TRBJ1-2 and TRBJ2-5 were used preferentially.

Time point reported: persistent/refractory GD, antithyroid drugs over 5 years with positive TRAb. Extracted RNA from PBMCs served as the source of the TCR library. The chain joins TRBV6-1 to TRBJ1-1, with 7 bases lining up with TRBD1. The sequence derives from a female donor with Graves disease. This specimen was peripheral blood mononuclear cells (PBMCs), taken when the disease was refractory, from a patient treated with antithyroid drugs. CDR3 loop: CAHTDRANTEAFF. In DNA form, the CDR3 reads TGTGCCCACACAGACAGGGCGAACACTGAAGCTTTCTTT.